This T cell receptor (beta chain) was documented in a study of blood T cell repertoires in COVID-19. This CDR3 has 17 amino acids. Germline CDR1 SGDLS, CDR2 YYNGEE. J lost 3 bases, V lost 0 bases, and 5 bases had no gene match. The data were produced by immunoSEQ multiplex PCR, yet TCRdb's version contains in-frame clones alone and is incomplete. The sample has around 140,000 clones; about 87% are singletons. The specimen was peripheral blood. The chain recombines TRBV9 with TRBJ1-4; 10 bases line up with TRBD1. The origin of this receptor is a woman in her forties or fifties with acute or convalescent COVID-19. The CDR3 spells CASSVGQGAPANEKLFF. The CDR3 region has the DNA TGTGCCAGCAGCGTAGGACAGGGGGCGCCGGCTAATGAAAAACTGTTTTTT.